The clone carrying this TCR beta chain has a single count. No antigen is known for it. The data stem from a study of beta chain features in type 1 diabetes. cDNA synthesis used the whole RNA isolate, giving expressed TCRB sequences. The repertoire was sequenced with immunoSEQ multiplex PCR; TCRdb's copy has only in-frame clones and lacks some. The sample has 500,000 to 650,000 clones, 12% seen once. Study-level results: Moderate but significant shortening of TCRB CDR3s was recorded in all four CD4+ subsets from Type 1 diabetes patients.

Sorted populations all exceeded 98% purity. There are 15 residues in the CDR3. The V end lost 3 bases, the J end lost 7 bases, and 16 bases lay between the germline ends. CDR1 SGHTA and CDR2 FQGNSA come from the germline V gene. The chain employs TRBV7-2 and TRBJ2-1; D is perhaps TRBD1 (5 bases). The origin of this receptor is a man aged 25-40 years with type 1 diabetes. The sequencing input was naive CD4+ T cells from blood. The CDR3 DNA follows: TGTGCCAGCAGCTTTCATCAGGGTATGGGGAATGAGCAGTTCTTC. Its translation is CASSFHQGMGNEQFF.